The T cell receptor beta chain described here comes from a study of OX40 agonist ivuxolimab in advanced cancers. In the study overall: Ivuxolimab was an agonistic, fully human IgG2 monoclonal antibody directed against OX40 (CD134), a costimulatory receptor. Intravenous ivuxolimab was administered to patients every 2 weeks at six dose levels: 0.01, 0.1, 0.3, 1.5, 3 and 10 mg/kg. Among the 50 to 55 dose-escalation patients, some 19 had hepatocellular carcinoma, about 15 melanoma, 9 renal cell carcinoma and 9 head and neck cancer. In the dose-escalation cohort, 82.7% of patients were male, and the mean age was approximately 64 years, with a range of about 23 to 85. Prior anti-PD-1, anti-PD-L1 or anti-CTLA-4 therapy was permitted, and 30% to 50% of dose-escalation patients had received checkpoint inhibitors. Partial responses were achieved by three dose-escalation patients, of whom one had hepatocellular carcinoma and two had cutaneous melanoma. The purpose of peripheral TCRbeta sequencing was to test whether ivuxolimab changed TCR sequence diversity and led to clonal T-cell expansion. The paper describes the monotherapy dose-escalation part (N ≈ 51 patients) of the phase I trial of ivuxolimab.

Reading from cysteine to phenylalanine, the CDR3 counts 16 amino acids. Here the CDR3 DNA is all that survives: 48 bases in frame from base 1. The CDR1 and CDR2 encoded by the germline V gene are SGHRS and YFSETQ. The trim is 1 base for V and 1 base for J, with a gap of 14 bases between the germline ends. The paper's findings and limits, for the study overall: In the 0.1-3.0 mg/kg groups, partial responders were among the patients with the lowest normalized peripheral clonal expansion, particularly in CD8+ T cells. Low levels of normalized T-cell clonal expansion were also seen in some nonresponding patients. After ivuxolimab, expanded clones were on average more numerous among CD8+ T cells than among CD4+ T cells. At doses from 0.1 to 3.0 mg/kg, clonal expansion was seen in both CD4+ and CD8+ blood T cells between baseline and week 6. The antigen specificity of the clonally expanded peripheral T cells was not determined.

Genomic DNA was extracted from sorted cells for sequencing of the TCRbeta CDR3 region. The immunoSEQ Assay was used to sequence the TCRbeta CDR3 regions. TCRdb obtained this table from immuneACCESS and retained in-frame rearrangements with V and J assigned. These tables miss some clones; where compared with another copy, unresolved V genes account for less than half of the shortfall, and the remainder is unexplained. Recorded for this sample are about 69,000 clones; 75% to 90% of them occurred a single time. The ten largest clones add up to approximately 2.6% of the sample. The trial excluded patients who had a history of autoimmune disease or who were on systemic immunosuppression. Peripheral blood for TCR sequencing was collected from all dose cohorts at baseline, on cycle 4 day 1, and on cycle 7 day 1. Samples were obtained from an open-label, multicenter, first-in-human phase I dose-escalation trial of ivuxolimab. Adults with locally advanced or metastatic melanoma, renal cell carcinoma, hepatocellular carcinoma or head and neck squamous cell carcinoma were enrolled in the trial. Before TCR sequencing, CD4+ T cells and CD8+ T cells were sorted from peripheral blood as separate populations.

As to this clone: No antigen is known for it. Per-base qualities were not stored, and no clone one base away is much larger.

The source material was CD4+ or CD8+ T cells sorted from blood, sampled in a trial of the OX40 agonist ivuxolimab. The receptor was derived from an adult with an advanced solid tumor such as melanoma, head and neck, liver or kidney cancer. Rearrangement joined TRBV5-1 to TRBJ1-1; the D gene cannot be resolved reliably. The DNA sequence is given as TGCGCCAGCAGCTTGCTTTCAAAGAGGGCGAACACTGAAGCTTTCTTT. It translates as CASSLLSKRANTEAFF.